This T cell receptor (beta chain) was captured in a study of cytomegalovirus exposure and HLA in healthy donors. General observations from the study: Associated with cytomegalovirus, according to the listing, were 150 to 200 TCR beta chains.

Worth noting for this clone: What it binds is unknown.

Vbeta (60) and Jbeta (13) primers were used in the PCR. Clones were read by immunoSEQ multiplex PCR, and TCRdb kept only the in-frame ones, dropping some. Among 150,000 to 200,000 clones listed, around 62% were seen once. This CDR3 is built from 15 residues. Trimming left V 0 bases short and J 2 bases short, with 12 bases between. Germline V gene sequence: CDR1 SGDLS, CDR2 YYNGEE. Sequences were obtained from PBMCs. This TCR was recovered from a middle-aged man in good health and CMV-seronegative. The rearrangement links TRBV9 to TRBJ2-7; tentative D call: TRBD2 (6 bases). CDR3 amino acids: CASSVGPGSPYEQYF. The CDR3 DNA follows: TGTGCCAGCAGCGTAGGTCCCGGGAGTCCCTACGAGCAGTACTTC.